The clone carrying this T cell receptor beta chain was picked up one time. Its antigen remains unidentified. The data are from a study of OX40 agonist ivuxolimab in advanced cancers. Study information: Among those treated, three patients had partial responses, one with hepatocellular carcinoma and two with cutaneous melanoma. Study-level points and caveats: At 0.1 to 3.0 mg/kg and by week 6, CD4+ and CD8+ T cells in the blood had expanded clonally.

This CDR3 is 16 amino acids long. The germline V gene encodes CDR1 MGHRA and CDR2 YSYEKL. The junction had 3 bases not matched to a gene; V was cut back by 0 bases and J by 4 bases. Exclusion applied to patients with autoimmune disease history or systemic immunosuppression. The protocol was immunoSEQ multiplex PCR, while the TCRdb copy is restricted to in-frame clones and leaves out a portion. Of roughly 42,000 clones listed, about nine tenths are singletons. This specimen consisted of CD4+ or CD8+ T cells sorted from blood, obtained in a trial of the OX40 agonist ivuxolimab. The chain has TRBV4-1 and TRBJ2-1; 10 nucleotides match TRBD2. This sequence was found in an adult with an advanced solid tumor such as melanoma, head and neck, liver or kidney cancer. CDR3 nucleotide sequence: TGCGCCAGCAGCCAAGACCCAGCGGGAGGGTACAATGAGCAGTTCTTC. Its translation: CASSQDPAGGYNEQFF.